A single sample gave rise to the 8 T cell receptor beta chains below, sequenced in a study of T cell responses to AZD1222 COVID-19 vaccine. The data were produced by immunoSEQ multiplex PCR, yet TCRdb's version contains in-frame clones alone and is incomplete. The sample consists of about 150,000 clones, 75% to 90% of them appearing once. The sample here was peripheral blood, taken on day 0 of AZD1222 vaccination. These TCRs come from an adult in good health.

The chain couples TRBV7-2 to TRBJ2-7, with D perhaps matching TRBD1 or TRBD2 (5 bases each). Germline CDR1 SGHTA, CDR2 FQGNSA. Trimming shortened V by 4 bases and J by 1 base, and 23 bases separated the two germline ends. This CDR3 is built from 18 residues. The DNA for the CDR3 is TGTGCCAGCAGCTCACAGCCCCCCCGGGACGGACATTCCTACGAGCAGTACTTC. It encodes CASSSQPPRDGHSYEQYF.

The chain combines TRBV4-1 with TRBJ1-5; D unclear. V was clipped by 4 bases and J by 7 bases, with 17 bases between them. This CDR3 contains 15 residues. In germline, CDR1 is MGHRA, CDR2 YSYEKL. CDR3 DNA sequence: TGCGCCAGCAGCCGGACCGTCCTCATGACCCAGCCCCAGCATTTT. As protein: CASSRTVLMTQPQHF.

This chain joins TRBV4-1 and TRBJ2-7, with TRBD1 matching 10 bases. There are 14 residues in the CDR3. Trimming cost V 4 bases and J 5 bases; bases outside gene matches: 5. The germline CDR1 and CDR2 sequences are MGHRA and YSYEKL. The CDR3 sequence is CASSPGTGVDEQYF. Here the CDR3 DNA reads TGCGCCAGCAGCCCAGGGACAGGGGTGGACGAGCAGTACTTC.

The chain employs TRBV6-5 and TRBJ1-5, with D unclear. CDR1 and CDR2 from the germline V gene are MNHEY and SVGAGI. The CDR3 runs 14 residues. V was pared by 5 bases and J by 5 bases, with 13 bases between. CDR3 sequence (DNA): TGTGCCAGCAGTCTCGACTCCCCGGATCAGCCCCAGCATTTT. Its protein is CASSLDSPDQPQHF.

The chain has TRBV19 and TRBJ1-5; 8 bases fit TRBD1. The CDR3 runs to 15 residues. Per germline, CDR1 LNHDA and CDR2 SQIVND (reference sequence). V trimming: 7 bases; J trimming: 3 bases; junction bases outside the gene matches: 8. This CDR3 reads CASNGAGGNNQPQHF. The CDR3 DNA reads as TGTGCCAGTAATGGGGCAGGGGGCAACAATCAGCCCCAGCATTTT.

This chain joins TRBV13 and TRBJ1-2; D is unclear. Germline CDR1 is PRHDT and CDR2 is FYEKMQ (reference sequence). Trimming took off 5 bases at V and 4 bases at J, with 8 bases between the two ends. The CDR3 extends over 12 amino acids. The CDR3 sequence is CASSRTPYGYTF. The CDR3, as DNA: TGTGCCAGCAGCCGGACCCCCTATGGCTACACCTTC.

The chain is built from TRBV5-1 and TRBJ1-1; tentative D call: TRBD1 (5 bases). V was trimmed by 1 base and J by 4 bases, leaving 8 bases between them. The CDR3 is 13 amino acids. CDR1 and CDR2 from the germline V gene are SGHRS and YFSETQ. The CDR3 reads CASSLQGGTEAFF. The CDR3, as DNA: TGCGCCAGCAGCTTGCAGGGTGGCACTGAAGCTTTCTTT.

This clone was detected a few times. Here the CDR3 DNA reads TGTGCCAGCAGCAACTACAGGGCACTTCCCCCCAGCTCTGGAAACACCATATATTTT. Translated: CASSNYRALPPSSGNTIYF. The genes are TRBV6-6 and TRBJ1-3, with D possibly being TRBD1 (6 bases). The length of the CDR3 is 19 residues. The V and J ends lost 6 bases and 0 bases respectively, with 24 bases between them. The germline V gene has CDR1 MNHNY and CDR2 SVGAGI (reference sequence).